This TCR beta chain came from a study of blood T cells in healthy people across ages. Whole-study results and caveats: Leaving the PBMCs unsorted stopped any conclusive comparison of naive versus antigen-experienced cells.

This clonotype has at least ten counts. What it recognizes is unknown. Using a J-beta primer mix together with a sample-barcoded 5' primer, a second PCR was run for roughly 6 to 11 cycles. All cDNA molecules were each tagged by a template-switch adaptor with 12 random nucleotides. Sequencing yielded, for each sample, at least 2.5 million paired-end reads carrying CDR3. TCRdb ran MiXCR on the 5' RACE reads and lists one entry per CDR3 protein. In the table there are 850,000 to 1,300,000 distinct CDR3 sequences, under 55% of which are singletons. Isolated PBMCs totaled at least 6.5 million in each sample. V lost 3 bases to trimming and J lost 7 bases; unmatched junction nucleotides: 8. Germline loops: CDR1 MNHEY, CDR2 SMNVEV (reference sequence). This CDR3 is built from 16 residues.

The clonotype originates from a woman aged 55-70 years in good health. The chain links TRBV27 to TRBJ1-6; 8 bases map to TRBD1. Material: blood. DNA of the CDR3: TGTGCCAGCAGTTTTACCGCGACAGGGGCAAATTCACCCCTCCACTTT. Translating it yields CASSFTATGANSPLHF.